This T cell receptor (beta chain) is from a study of T cells in Graves' hyperthyroidism and ophthalmopathy. Regarding the study as a whole: In simple terms, a model built on 13 V-J features told ophthalmopathy apart from stable hyperthyroidism. The blood repertoire included most of the expanded thyroid clonotypes above 0.001. With a median lead of roughly 6.8 months before onset, the model predicted ophthalmopathy.

With respect to this clonotype: The target antigen is unknown.

Diagnosing involved the use of clinical symptoms, serum thyroxine and TRAb, thyroid ultrasound and orbital computed tomography. Germline CDR1 is WNHNN and CDR2 is SYGVQD (reference sequence). The CDR3 sequence is 13 residues long. The V gene lost 3 bases and the J gene lost 3 bases, with 7 bases spanning the gap. TCR beta CDR3 regions were amplified from RNA transcripts. A set of HTBI primers served as the primers for a first-round RT-PCR of the TCR CDR3. TCRdb re-analysed the multiplex PCR reads in MiXCR, keeping a single row per CDR3 protein. This table has about 380,000 distinct CDR3 sequences, roughly 14% appearing once.

Sequenced input: blood. The TCR sequence derives from a man aged 25-45 years with Graves' hyperthyroidism that later progressed to Graves' ophthalmopathy. The J gene is TRBJ2-3, the V gene TRBV10-1; the D gene is possibly TRBD1 (5 bases). The CDR3 DNA reads TGCGCCAGCAGTGAATACAGGACAGATACGCAGTATTTT. Encoded protein: CASSEYRTDTQYF.